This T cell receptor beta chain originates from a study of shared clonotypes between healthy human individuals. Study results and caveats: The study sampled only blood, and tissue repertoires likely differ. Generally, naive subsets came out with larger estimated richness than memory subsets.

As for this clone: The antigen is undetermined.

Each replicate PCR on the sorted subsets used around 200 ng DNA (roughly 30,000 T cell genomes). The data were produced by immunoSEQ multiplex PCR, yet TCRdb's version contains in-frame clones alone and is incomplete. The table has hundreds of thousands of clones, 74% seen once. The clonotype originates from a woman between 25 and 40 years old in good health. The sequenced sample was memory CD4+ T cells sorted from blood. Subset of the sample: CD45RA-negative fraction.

The CDR3 is CASSPRDSRLGYGYTF. CDR3 in DNA: TGTGCCAGTAGTCCCCGGGACAGTCGACTTGGCTATGGCTACACCTTC. The rearrangement uses TRBV19 and TRBJ1-2; 7 positions agree with TRBD1. Germline V gene data show CDR1 as LNHDA and CDR2 as SQIVND (reference sequence). This CDR3 is 16 amino acids long. Unmatched junction bases numbered 13, after V lost 5 bases and J lost 4 bases.